These T cell receptor beta chains were read from a single sample in a study of blood T cells in healthy people across ages. TCRdb re-analysed the 5' RACE reads in MiXCR, keeping a single row per CDR3 protein. The repertoire includes hundreds of thousands of distinct CDR3 sequences, 40% to 60% of them detected once, and about an eighth sits in the top ten. Input material: blood. Receptors were obtained from a man in his thirties or forties in good health. Both conserved end residues are part of each CDR3. A D gene is named only where the DNA matches it firmly. Size values are once, few and many counts, or a class for expanded clones, and some rows have none.

D: -
V: TRBV6-5
J: TRBJ1-1
size: -
CDR3: CASSYMGFRTTEAFF
DNA: TGTGCCAGCAGTTATATGGGCTTTCGGACCACTGAAGCTTTCTTT

D: -
V: TRBV12-3/TRBV12-4
J: TRBJ2-5
size: -
CDR3: CASRGDWTLQETQYF
DNA: TGTGCCAGCAGAGGGGACTGGACCTTACAAGAGACCCAGTACTTC

D: TRBD2
V: TRBV20-1
J: TRBJ2-1
size: few
CDR3: CSAFGLAGGTYNEQFF
DNA: TGCAGTGCTTTTGGACTAGCGGGAGGAACCTACAATGAGCAGTTCTTC

D: TRBD1
V: TRBV4-2
J: TRBJ2-5
size: few
CDR3: CASSQVRTGGETQYF
DNA: TGTGCCAGCAGCCAAGTTCGGACAGGCGGGGAGACCCAGTACTTC

D: TRBD1
V: TRBV4-2
J: TRBJ2-1
size: -
CDR3: CASSPVTRDRGLNEQFF
DNA: TGTGCCAGCAGCCCAGTGACGCGGGACAGGGGATTGAATGAGCAGTTCTTC

D: -
V: TRBV3-1
J: TRBJ1-1
size: -
CDR3: CASSQALGRGNTEAFF
DNA: TGTGCCAGCAGCCAGGCACTAGGAAGGGGAAACACTGAAGCTTTCTTT

D: -
V: TRBV20-1
J: TRBJ2-1
size: many
CDR3: CSARDRGGNEQFF
DNA: TGCAGTGCTAGAGACAGGGGGGGAAATGAGCAGTTCTTC

D: TRBD1
V: TRBV10-3
J: TRBJ1-5
size: few
CDR3: CAISRDSDQQPQHF
DNA: TGTGCCATCAGCCGGGACAGTGACCAACAGCCCCAGCATTTT

D: -
V: TRBV27
J: TRBJ2-7
size: many
CDR3: CASTLGGYGNEQYF
DNA: TGTGCCAGCACCCTAGGAGGGTACGGAAACGAGCAGTACTTC

D: -
V: TRBV7-9
J: TRBJ1-2
size: -
CDR3: CASSLVDLKGYTF
DNA: TGTGCCAGCAGCTTAGTCGACCTCAAGGGCTACACCTTC

D: -
V: TRBV3-1
J: TRBJ1-2
size: many
CDR3: CASSQDSAGYGYTF
DNA: TGTGCCAGCAGCCAAGATTCGGCAGGATACGGCTACACCTTC

D: -
V: TRBV11-1
J: TRBJ1-1
size: -
CDR3: CASSNPGLEGTEAFF
DNA: TGTGCCAGCAGCAATCCGGGCCTCGAGGGGACTGAAGCTTTCTTT

D: TRBD1
V: TRBV7-2
J: TRBJ2-2
size: few
CDR3: CASSPTGSPTGELFF
DNA: TGTGCCAGCAGTCCGACAGGGTCCCCCACCGGGGAGCTGTTTTTT

D: -
V: TRBV7-9
J: TRBJ2-5
size: few
CDR3: CASSYTGGQETQYF
DNA: TGTGCCAGCAGCTACACCGGGGGCCAAGAGACCCAGTACTTC

D: -
V: TRBV20-1
J: TRBJ2-7
size: few
CDR3: CSASSVLDGEQYF
DNA: TGCAGTGCTAGTTCGGTACTTGATGGCGAGCAGTACTTC

D: -
V: TRBV5-1
J: TRBJ2-5
size: -
CDR3: CASSLAAVFGSQETQYF
DNA: TGCGCCAGCAGCTTGGCTGCGGTTTTTGGGAGCCAAGAGACCCAGTACTTC

D: TRBD1
V: TRBV20-1
J: TRBJ2-7
size: few
CDR3: CSARDLQYEGARPHEQYF
DNA: TGCAGTGCTAGAGATCTTCAGTATGAGGGGGCGCGTCCCCACGAGCAGTACTTC

D: TRBD1
V: TRBV5-1
J: TRBJ1-5
size: few
CDR3: CASSFGTDYSNQPQHF
DNA: TGCGCCAGCAGCTTTGGGACAGATTATAGCAATCAGCCCCAGCATTTT

D: TRBD1
V: TRBV27
J: TRBJ2-7
size: few
CDR3: CASSSIMTGASYEQYF
DNA: TGTGCCAGCAGTTCTATCATGACAGGGGCCTCCTACGAGCAGTACTTC

D: -
V: TRBV3-1
J: TRBJ2-4
size: few
CDR3: CASSQEDLADIQYF
DNA: TGTGCCAGCAGCCAAGAGGACCTTGCCGACATTCAGTACTTC

D: -
V: TRBV7-9
J: TRBJ1-1
size: -
CDR3: CASRPSGGPNTEAFF
DNA: TGTGCCAGCAGGCCCTCGGGGGGGCCCAACACTGAAGCTTTCTTT

D: -
V: TRBV4-1
J: TRBJ2-7
size: -
CDR3: CASSQEGAVSYEQYF
DNA: TGCGCCAGCAGCCAAGAGGGGGCGGTCTCCTACGAGCAGTACTTC

D: TRBD1
V: TRBV29-1
J: TRBJ1-1
size: -
CDR3: CSVPGQGNTEAFF
DNA: TGCAGCGTCCCCGGACAGGGAAACACTGAAGCTTTCTTT

D: -
V: TRBV28
J: TRBJ2-1
size: few
CDR3: CASSPPTGSDEQFF
DNA: TGTGCCAGCAGTCCCCCGACAGGCTCGGATGAGCAGTTCTTC

D: -
V: TRBV20-1
J: TRBJ2-5
size: -
CDR3: CSARDLQGLGAQYF
DNA: TGCAGTGCTAGAGATTTGCAGGGTCTAGGGGCCCAGTACTTC